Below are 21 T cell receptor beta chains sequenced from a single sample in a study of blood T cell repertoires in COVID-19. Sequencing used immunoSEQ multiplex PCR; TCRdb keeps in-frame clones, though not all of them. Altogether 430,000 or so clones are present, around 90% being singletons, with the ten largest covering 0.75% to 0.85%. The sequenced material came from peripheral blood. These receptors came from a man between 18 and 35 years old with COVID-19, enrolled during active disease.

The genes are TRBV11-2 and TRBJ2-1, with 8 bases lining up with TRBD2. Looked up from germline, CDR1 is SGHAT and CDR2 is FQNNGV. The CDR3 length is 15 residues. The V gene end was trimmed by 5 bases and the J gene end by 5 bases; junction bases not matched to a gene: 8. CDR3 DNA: TGTGCCAGCAGCCCCGTAGCGGGGATTAACAATGAGCAGTTCTTC. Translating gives CASSPVAGINNEQFF.

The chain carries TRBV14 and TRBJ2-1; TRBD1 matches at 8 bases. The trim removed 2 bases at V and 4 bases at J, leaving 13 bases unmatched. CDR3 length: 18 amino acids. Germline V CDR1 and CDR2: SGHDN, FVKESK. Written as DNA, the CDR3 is TGTGCCAGCAGCCAATTAACCGCCGGGACAGGAGCTTACAATGAGCAGTTCTTC. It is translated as CASSQLTAGTGAYNEQFF.

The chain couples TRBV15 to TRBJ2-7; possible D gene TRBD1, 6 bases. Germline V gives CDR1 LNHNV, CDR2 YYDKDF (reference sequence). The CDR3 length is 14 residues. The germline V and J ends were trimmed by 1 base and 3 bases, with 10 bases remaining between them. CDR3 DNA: TGTGCCACCAGCAGAGGTGGGGACAACTACGAGCAGTACTTC. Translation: CATSRGGDNYEQYF.

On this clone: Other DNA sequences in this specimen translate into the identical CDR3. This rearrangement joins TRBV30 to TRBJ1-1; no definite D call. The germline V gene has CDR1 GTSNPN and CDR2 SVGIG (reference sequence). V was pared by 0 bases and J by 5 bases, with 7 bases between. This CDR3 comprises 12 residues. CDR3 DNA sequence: TGTGCCTGGAGTGTATCGGGGACTGAAGCTTTCTTT. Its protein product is CAWSVSGTEAFF. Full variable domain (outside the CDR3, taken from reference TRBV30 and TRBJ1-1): SQTIHQWPATLVQPVGSPLSLECTVEGTSNPNLYWYRQAAGRGLQLLFYSVGIGQISSEVPQNLSASRPQDRQFILSSKKLLLSDSGFYLCAWSVSGTEAFFGQGTRLTVV.

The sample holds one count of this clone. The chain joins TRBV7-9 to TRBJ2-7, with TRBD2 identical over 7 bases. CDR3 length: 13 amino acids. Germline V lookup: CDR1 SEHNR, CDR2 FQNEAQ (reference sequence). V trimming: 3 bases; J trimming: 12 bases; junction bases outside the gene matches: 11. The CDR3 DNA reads TGTGCCAGCAGCTTGAGCGGGGAGCTCCGTTGGTACTTC. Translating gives CASSLSGELRWYF. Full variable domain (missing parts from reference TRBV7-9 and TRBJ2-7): DTGVSQNPRHKITKRGQNVTFRCDPISEHNRLYWYRQTLGQGPEFLTYFQNEAQLEKSRLLSDRFSAERPKGSFSTLEIQRTEQGDSAMYLCASSLSGELRWYFGPGTRLTVT.

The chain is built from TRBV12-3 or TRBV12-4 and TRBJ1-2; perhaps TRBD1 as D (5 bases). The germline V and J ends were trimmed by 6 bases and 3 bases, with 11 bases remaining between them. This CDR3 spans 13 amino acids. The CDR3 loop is CASRGGNHYGYTF. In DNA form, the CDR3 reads TGTGCCAGCAGGGGGGGAAATCACTATGGCTACACCTTC.

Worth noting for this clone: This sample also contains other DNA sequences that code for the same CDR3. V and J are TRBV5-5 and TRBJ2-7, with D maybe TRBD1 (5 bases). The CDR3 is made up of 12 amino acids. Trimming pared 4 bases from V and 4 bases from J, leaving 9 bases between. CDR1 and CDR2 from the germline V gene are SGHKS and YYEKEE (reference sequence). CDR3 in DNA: TGTGCCAGCAGCGCCACAGGTTACGAGCAGTACTTC. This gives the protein CASSATGYEQYF.

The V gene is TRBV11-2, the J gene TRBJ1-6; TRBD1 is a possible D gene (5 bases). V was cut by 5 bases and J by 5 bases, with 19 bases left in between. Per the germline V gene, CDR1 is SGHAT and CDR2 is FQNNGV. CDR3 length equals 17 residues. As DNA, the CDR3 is TGTGCCAGCAGCCGCCCCCTGGGAGGGGTAGATAATTCACCCCTCCACTTT. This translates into CASSRPLGGVDNSPLHF.

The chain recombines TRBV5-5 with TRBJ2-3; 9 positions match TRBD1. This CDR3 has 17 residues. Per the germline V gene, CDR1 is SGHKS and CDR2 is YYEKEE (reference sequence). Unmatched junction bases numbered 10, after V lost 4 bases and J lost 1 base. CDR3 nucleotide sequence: TGTGCCAGCAGCCGGGATACAGGGGGCCTAGGCACAGATACGCAGTATTTT. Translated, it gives CASSRDTGGLGTDTQYF.

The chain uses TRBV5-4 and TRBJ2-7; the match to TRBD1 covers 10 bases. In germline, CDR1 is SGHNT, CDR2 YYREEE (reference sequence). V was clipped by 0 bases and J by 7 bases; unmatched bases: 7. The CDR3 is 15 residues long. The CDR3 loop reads CASSLDGTGVQEQYF. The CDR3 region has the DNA TGTGCCAGCAGCTTGGATGGGACAGGGGTTCAAGAGCAGTACTTC.

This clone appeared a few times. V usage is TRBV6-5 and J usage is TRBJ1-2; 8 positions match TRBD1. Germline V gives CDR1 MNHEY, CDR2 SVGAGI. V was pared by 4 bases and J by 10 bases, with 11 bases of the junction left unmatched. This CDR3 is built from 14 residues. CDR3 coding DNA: TGTGCCAGCAGTTTATCCCGGGACAGGCCATACTACACCTTC. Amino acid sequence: CASSLSRDRPYYTF.

The CDR3 coding sequence is TGCGCCAGCAGCCAAGATAGATGGCGGGAGGTAAGCAATGAGCAGTTCTTC. Translation: CASSQDRWREVSNEQFF. The chain is built from TRBV4-1 and TRBJ2-1; 8 bases agree with TRBD2. The CDR3 runs 17 residues. Germline assignment: CDR1 MGHRA and CDR2 YSYEKL. Trimming removed 0 bases from V and 6 bases from J; junction bases left unmatched: 10.

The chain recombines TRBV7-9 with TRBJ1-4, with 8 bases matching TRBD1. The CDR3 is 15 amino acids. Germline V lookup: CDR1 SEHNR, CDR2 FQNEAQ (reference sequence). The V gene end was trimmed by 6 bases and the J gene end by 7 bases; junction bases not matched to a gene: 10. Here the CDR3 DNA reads TGTGCCAGCAGTCCCGGACAGGGAGGCGGTGAAAAACTGTTTTTT. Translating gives CASSPGQGGGEKLFF. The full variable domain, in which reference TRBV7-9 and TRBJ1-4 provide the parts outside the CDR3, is DTGVSQNPRHKITKRGQNVTFRCDPISEHNRLYWYRQTLGQGPEFLTYFQNEAQLEKSRLLSDRFSAERPKGSFSTLEIQRTEQGDSAMYLCASSPGQGGGEKLFFGSGTQLSVL.

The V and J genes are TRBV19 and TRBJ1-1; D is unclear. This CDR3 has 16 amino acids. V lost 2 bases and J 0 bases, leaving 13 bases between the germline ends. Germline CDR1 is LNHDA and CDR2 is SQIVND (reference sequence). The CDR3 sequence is CASSIRERVVNTEAFF. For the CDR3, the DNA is TGTGCCAGTAGTATACGGGAACGAGTGGTGAACACTGAAGCTTTCTTT.

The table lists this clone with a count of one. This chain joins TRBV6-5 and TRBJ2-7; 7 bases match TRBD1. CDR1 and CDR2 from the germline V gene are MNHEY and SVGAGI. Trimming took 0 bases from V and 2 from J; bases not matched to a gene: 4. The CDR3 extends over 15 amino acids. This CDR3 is CASSYSPDRTYEQYF. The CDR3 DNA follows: TGTGCCAGCAGTTACTCCCCGGACAGGACCTACGAGCAGTACTTC.

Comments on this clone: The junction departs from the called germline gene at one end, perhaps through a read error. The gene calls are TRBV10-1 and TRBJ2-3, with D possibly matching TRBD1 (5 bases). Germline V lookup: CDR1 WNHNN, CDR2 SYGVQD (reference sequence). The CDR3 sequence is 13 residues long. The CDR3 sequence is CASSESREDAQYF. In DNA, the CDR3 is TGCGCCAGCAGTGAGTCCAGGGAAGATGCGCAGTATTTT.

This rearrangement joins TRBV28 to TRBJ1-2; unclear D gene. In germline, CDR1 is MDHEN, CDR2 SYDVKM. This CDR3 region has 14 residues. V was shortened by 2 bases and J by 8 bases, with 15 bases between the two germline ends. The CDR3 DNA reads TGTGCCAGCAGTTTACCCCCAACGGTCGGGGGCTACACCTTC. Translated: CASSLPPTVGGYTF.

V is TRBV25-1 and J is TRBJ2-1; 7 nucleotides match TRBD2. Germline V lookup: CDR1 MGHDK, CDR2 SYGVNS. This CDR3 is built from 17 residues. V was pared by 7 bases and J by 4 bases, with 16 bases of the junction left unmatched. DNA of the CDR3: TGTGCCAGCACCATGAATGGGAGGGCGGAGGTGTACAATGAGCAGTTCTTC. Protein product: CASTMNGRAEVYNEQFF.

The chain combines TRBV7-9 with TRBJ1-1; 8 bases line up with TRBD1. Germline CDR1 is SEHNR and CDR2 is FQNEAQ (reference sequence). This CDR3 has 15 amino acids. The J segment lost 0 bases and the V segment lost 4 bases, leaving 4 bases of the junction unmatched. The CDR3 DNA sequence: TGTGCCAGCAGCTCCGGACAGGGAGTGAACACTGAAGCTTTCTTT. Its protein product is CASSSGQGVNTEAFF.

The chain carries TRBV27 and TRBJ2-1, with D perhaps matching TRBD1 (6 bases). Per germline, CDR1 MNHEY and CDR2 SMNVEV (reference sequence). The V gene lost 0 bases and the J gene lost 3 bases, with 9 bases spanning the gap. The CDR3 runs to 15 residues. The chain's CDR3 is CASSLSGDNYNEQFF. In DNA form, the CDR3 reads TGTGCCAGCAGTTTATCGGGGGACAACTACAATGAGCAGTTCTTC.

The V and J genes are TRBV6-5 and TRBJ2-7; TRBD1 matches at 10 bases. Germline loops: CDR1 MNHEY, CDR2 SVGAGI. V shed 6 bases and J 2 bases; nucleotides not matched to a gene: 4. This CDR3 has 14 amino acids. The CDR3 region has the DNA TGTGCCAGCAGCTCTGACAGGGGGCCCTACGAGCAGTACTTC. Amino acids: CASSSDRGPYEQYF.